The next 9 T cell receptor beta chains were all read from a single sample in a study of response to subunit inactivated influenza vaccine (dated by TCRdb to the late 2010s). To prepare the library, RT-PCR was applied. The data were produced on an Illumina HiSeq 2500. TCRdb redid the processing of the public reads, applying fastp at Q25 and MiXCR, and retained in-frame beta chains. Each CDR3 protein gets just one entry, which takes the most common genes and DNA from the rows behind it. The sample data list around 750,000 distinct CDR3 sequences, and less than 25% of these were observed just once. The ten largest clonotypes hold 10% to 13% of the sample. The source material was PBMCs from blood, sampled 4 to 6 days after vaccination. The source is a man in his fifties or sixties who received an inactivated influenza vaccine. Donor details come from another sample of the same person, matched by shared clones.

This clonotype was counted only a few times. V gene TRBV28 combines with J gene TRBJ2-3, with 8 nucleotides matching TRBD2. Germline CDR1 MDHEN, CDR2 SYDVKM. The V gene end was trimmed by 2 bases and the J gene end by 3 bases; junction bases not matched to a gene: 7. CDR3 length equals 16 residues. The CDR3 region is CASSLPQAGATDTQYF. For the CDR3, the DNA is TGTGCCAGCAGTTTACCACAAGCGGGGGCGACAGATACGCAGTATTTT.

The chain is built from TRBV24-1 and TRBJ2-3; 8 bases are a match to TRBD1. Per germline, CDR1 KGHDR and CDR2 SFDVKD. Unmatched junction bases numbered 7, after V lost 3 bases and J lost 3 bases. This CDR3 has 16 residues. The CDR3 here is CATSDTNTGGTDTQYF. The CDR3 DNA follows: TGTGCCACCAGTGATACCAACACAGGGGGGACAGATACGCAGTATTTT.

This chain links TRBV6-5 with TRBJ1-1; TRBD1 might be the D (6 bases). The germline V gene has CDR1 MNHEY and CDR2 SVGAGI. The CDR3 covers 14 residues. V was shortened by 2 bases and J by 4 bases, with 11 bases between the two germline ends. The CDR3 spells CASSYRRGSTEAFF. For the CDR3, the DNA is TGTGCCAGCAGTTACCGCAGGGGATCCACTGAAGCTTTCTTT.

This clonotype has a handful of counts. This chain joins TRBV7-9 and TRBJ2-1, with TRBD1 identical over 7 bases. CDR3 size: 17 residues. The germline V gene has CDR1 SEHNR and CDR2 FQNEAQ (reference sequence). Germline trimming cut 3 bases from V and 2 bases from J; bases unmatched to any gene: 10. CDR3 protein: CASSLASGQRTYNEQFF. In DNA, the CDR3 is TGTGCCAGCAGCTTGGCTTCGGGACAGCGCACCTACAATGAGCAGTTCTTC. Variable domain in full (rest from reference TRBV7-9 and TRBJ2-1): DTGVSQNPRHKITKRGQNVTFRCDPISEHNRLYWYRQTLGQGPEFLTYFQNEAQLEKSRLLSDRFSAERPKGSFSTLEIQRTEQGDSAMYLCASSLASGQRTYNEQFFGPGTRLTVL.

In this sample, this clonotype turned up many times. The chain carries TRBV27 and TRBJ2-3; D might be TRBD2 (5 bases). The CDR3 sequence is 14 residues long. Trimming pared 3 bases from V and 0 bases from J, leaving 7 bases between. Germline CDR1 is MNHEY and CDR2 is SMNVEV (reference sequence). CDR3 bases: TGTGCCAGCAGTTTTGCGGGCAGCACAGATACGCAGTATTTT. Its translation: CASSFAGSTDTQYF.

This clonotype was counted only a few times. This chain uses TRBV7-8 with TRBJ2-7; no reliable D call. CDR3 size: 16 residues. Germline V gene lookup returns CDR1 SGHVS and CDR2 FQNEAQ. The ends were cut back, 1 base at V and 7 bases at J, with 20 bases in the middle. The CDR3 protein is CASSLEGRFYLREQYF. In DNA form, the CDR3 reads TGTGCCAGCAGCTTAGAAGGACGATTTTACCTAAGGGAGCAGTACTTC. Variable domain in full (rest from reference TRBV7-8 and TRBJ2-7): GAGVSQSPRYKVAKRGQDVALRCDPISGHVSLFWYQQALGQGPEFLTYFQNEAQLDKSGLPSDRFFAERPEGSVSTLKIQRTQQEDSAVYLCASSLEGRFYLREQYFGPGTRLTVT.

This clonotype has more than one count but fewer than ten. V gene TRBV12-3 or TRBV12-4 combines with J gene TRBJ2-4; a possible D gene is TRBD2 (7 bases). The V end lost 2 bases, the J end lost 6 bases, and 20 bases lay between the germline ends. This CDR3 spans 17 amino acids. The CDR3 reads CASSLQSAGAWRNIQYF. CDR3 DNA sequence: TGTGCCAGCAGTTTACAATCGGCGGGGGCTTGGAGAAACATTCAGTACTTC.

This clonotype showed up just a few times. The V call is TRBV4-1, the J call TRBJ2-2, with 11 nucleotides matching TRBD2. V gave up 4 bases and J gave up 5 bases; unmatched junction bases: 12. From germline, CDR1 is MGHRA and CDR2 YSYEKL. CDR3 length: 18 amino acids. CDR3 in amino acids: CASSPAWVAGGLTGELFF. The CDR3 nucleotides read TGCGCCAGCAGCCCGGCTTGGGTAGCGGGGGGGCTGACCGGGGAGCTGTTTTTT.

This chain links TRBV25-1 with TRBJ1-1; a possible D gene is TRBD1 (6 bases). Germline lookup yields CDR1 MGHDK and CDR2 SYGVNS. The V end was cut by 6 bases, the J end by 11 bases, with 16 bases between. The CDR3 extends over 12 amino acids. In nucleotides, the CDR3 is TGTGCCAGCAGAACAGGGCCAGGGGATGCTTTCTTT. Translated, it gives CASRTGPGDAFF.